These T cell receptor beta chains were read from a single sample in a study of blood T cell repertoires in COVID-19. This table comes from immunoSEQ multiplex PCR, and its TCRdb copy is limited to in-frame clones, with some not included. The sample holds roughly 350,000 clones, roughly 90% seen once. Sequenced input: PBMCs or T cells enriched from blood (not recorded which). These receptors were collected from a woman aged 30 to 39 who had recovered from COVID-19. Each CDR3 is given with its conserved first and last residue. D genes are given only for firm matches. Size is omitted from some rows. Given values are once, few, many or a class for expanded clones.

clone_size j_call cdr3_length v_call d_call cdr3_aa cdr3_nt
NA TRBJ2-7 12 TRBV6-6 NA CASSYYGSEQYF TGTGCCAGCAGTTACTACGGGAGCGAGCAGTACTTC
NA TRBJ1-5 14 TRBV7-2 NA CASSLQASNQPQHF TGTGCCAGCAGCTTACAGGCGAGCAATCAGCCCCAGCATTTT
NA TRBJ1-6 19 TRBV11-3 NA CASSSGGTPPLLYNSPLHF TGTGCCAGCAGCTCGGGAGGGACCCCACCTCTTCTCTATAATTCACCCCTCCACTTT
NA TRBJ2-7 13 TRBV5-1 NA CASSLSSSYEQYF TGCGCCAGCAGCTTGAGTAGCTCCTACGAGCAGTACTTC
NA TRBJ2-1 15 TRBV6-2/TRBV6-3 NA CASSYLRGDPNEQFF TGTGCCAGCAGTTACCTCAGGGGGGATCCCAATGAGCAGTTCTTC
NA TRBJ1-2 11 TRBV10-3 NA CAIRGGGGYTF TGTGCCATCAGGGGAGGGGGAGGCTACACCTTC
NA TRBJ2-7 13 TRBV3-1/TRBV3-2 NA CASSQGYYYEQYF TGTGCCAGCAGCCAAGGCTATTACTACGAGCAGTACTTC
NA TRBJ1-2 14 TRBV18 TRBD1 CASSQTDRSGGYTF TGTGCCAGCTCACAAACGGACAGGTCGGGGGGCTACACCTTC
once TRBJ1-2 12 TRBV19 TRBD1 CASWGQSVGYTF TGTGCCAGTTGGGGACAGTCTGTTGGCTACACCTTC
NA TRBJ1-1 14 TRBV7-9 NA CASSFNRVNTEAFF TGTGCCAGCAGCTTCAACAGGGTGAACACTGAAGCTTTCTTT
NA TRBJ1-2 15 TRBV18 TRBD1 CASSPRQGRRYGYTF TGTGCCAGCTCACCACGACAGGGGCGCAGATATGGCTACACCTTC
NA TRBJ1-1 14 TRBV11-2 NA CASSLGQQNTEAFF TGTGCCAGCAGCCTTGGACAGCAGAACACTGAAGCTTTCTTT
NA TRBJ1-2 15 TRBV4-3 NA CASSQDQGGRDGYTF TGCGCCAGCAGCCAAGATCAGGGAGGGAGAGATGGCTACACCTTC
NA TRBJ2-7 13 TRBV27 TRBD1 CASSVGTAYEQYF TGTGCCAGCAGTGTGGGGACAGCCTACGAGCAGTACTTC
NA TRBJ1-2 16 TRBV28 TRBD1 CASSSGQGAGSVPYTF TGTGCCAGCAGTTCAGGACAGGGGGCGGGGAGCGTCCCCTACACCTTC
few TRBJ2-7 13 TRBV19 NA CASSMDSEYEQYF TGTGCCAGTAGTATGGACAGTGAATACGAGCAGTACTTC
NA TRBJ1-1 12 TRBV28 NA CASSFGGSEAFF TGTGCCAGCAGCTTTGGGGGGTCTGAAGCTTTCTTT
NA TRBJ2-2 15 TRBV6-5 NA CASSSGTQGGRELFF TGTGCCAGCAGTTCCGGGACGCAAGGGGGTCGGGAGCTGTTTTTT